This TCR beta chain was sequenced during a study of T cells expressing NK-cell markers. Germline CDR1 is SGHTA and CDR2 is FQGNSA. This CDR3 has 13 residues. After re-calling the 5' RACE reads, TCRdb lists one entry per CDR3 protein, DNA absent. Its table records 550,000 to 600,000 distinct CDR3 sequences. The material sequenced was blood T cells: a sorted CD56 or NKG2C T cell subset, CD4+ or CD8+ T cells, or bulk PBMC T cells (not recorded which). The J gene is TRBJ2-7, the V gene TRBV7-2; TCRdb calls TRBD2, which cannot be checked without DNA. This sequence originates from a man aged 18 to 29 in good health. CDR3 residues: CASRSGRVDEQYF.